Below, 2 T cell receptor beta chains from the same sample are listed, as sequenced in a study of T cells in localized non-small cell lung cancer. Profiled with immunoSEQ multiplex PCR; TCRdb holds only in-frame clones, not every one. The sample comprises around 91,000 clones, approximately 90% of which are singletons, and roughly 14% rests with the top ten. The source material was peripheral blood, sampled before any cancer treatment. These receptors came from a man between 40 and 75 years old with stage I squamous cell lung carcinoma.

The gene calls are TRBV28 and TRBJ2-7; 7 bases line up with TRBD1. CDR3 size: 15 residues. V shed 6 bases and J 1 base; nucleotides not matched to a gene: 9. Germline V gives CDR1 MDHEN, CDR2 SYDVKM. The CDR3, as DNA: TGTGCCAGCAGACACTCCGGGACAGAGTCCTACGAGCAGTACTTC. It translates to CASRHSGTESYEQYF.

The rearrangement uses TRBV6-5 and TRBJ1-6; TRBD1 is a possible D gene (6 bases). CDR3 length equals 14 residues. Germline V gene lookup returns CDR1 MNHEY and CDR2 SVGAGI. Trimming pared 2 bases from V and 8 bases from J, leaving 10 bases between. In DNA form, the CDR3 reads TGTGCCAGCAGTTACCAGGGGTGGGATTCACCCCTCCACTTT. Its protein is CASSYQGWDSPLHF.